Shown below are 27 T cell receptor beta chains from a single sample sequenced in a study of blood T cell repertoires in COVID-19. Generated by immunoSEQ multiplex PCR, the TCRdb table keeps only in-frame clones and is missing some. The table lists 200,000 to 300,000 clones, approximately 85% of them singletons. The sequencing input was peripheral blood. These receptors all stem from a man in his fifties or sixties with acute or convalescent COVID-19.

This clone appeared a few times. The rearrangement links TRBV21-1 to TRBJ2-2; TRBD1, as called in the table, went unchecked against the DNA. TRBV21-1 is termed a pseudogene. This CDR3 spans 20 amino acids. The CDR3 DNA reads TGTGCCAGCAGCAAAGAAGGGTCGGTTCTAGGACAGGCGAACACCGGGGAGCTGTTTTTT. Protein product: CASSKEGSVLGQANTGELFF.

This clone has more than one count but fewer than ten. The genes are TRBV15 and TRBJ2-7, with TRBD2 matching 7 bases. J gave up 4 bases and V 0 bases, and 6 bases lay outside the gene matches. CDR1 is LNHNV and CDR2 is YYDKDF in the germline V gene (reference sequence). The length of the CDR3 is 15 residues. As DNA, the CDR3 is TGTGCCACCAGCAGAGAGGGCGGGAGAGGGTACGAGCAGTACTTC. Amino acid sequence: CATSREGGRGYEQYF.

The CDR3 loop reads CASSLQRPGLAAQETQYF. CDR3 DNA sequence: TGTGCCAGCAGTTTACAACGCCCGGGACTAGCGGCCCAAGAGACCCAGTACTTC. This chain connects TRBV27 to TRBJ2-5; TRBD2 aligns across 11 bases. The CDR3 is 18 amino acids. Germline CDR1 is MNHEY and CDR2 is SMNVEV (reference sequence). Trimming cost V 2 bases and J 1 base; bases outside gene matches: 9.

V and J are TRBV3-1 (or the pseudogene TRBV3-2) and TRBJ1-4; D remains ambiguous. The CDR3 totals 12 residues. Germline CDR1 is LGHDT and CDR2 is YNNKEL (reference sequence). Trimming stripped 4 bases from V and 11 bases from J, with 11 bases between. The CDR3 DNA reads as TGTGCCAGCAGCCTATCCGGGATGAAACTGTTTTTT. Protein product: CASSLSGMKLFF.

V gene TRBV9 combines with J gene TRBJ2-1; the D gene is possibly TRBD2 (6 bases). Per the germline V gene, CDR1 is SGDLS and CDR2 is YYNGEE. The CDR3 totals 15 residues. Trimming removed 0 bases from V and 0 bases from J, with 7 bases in between. This CDR3 reads CASSVGGISYNEQFF. CDR3 sequence (DNA): TGTGCCAGCAGCGTAGGCGGGATCTCCTACAATGAGCAGTTCTTC.

The rearrangement joins TRBV7-3 to TRBJ1-1; 7 nucleotides match TRBD1. J lost 11 bases, V lost 5 bases, and 11 bases had no gene match. CDR3 length: 13 amino acids. Germline CDR1 is SGHTA and CDR2 is FQGTGA. CDR3 sequence reads: CASSQGGQALAFF. The CDR3 DNA sequence: TGTGCCAGCAGCCAAGGGGGCCAGGCCTTGGCTTTCTTT.

This clone showed up just once. This chain connects TRBV7-8 to TRBJ2-7; D might be TRBD2 (5 bases). CDR1 is SGHVS, CDR2 FQNEAQ, per germline. V was pared by 5 bases and J by 2 bases, with 19 bases between. This CDR3 is built from 16 residues. DNA of the CDR3: TGTGCCAGCAGCCCGGCGCGCGGGCCCAGCACCTACGAGCAGTACTTC. Amino acid sequence: CASSPARGPSTYEQYF.

The chain recombines TRBV30 with TRBJ2-1, with 12 bases identical to TRBD2. The germline V gene has CDR1 GTSNPN and CDR2 SVGIG (reference sequence). The V and J ends lost 4 bases and 10 bases, in that order; junction bases with no gene match: 8. This CDR3 region has 14 residues. As DNA, the CDR3 is TGTGCCTGGATAGGTCTAGCGGGAGGGGGGGAGCAGTTCTTC. This codes for CAWIGLAGGGEQFF.

The rearrangement joins TRBV15 to TRBJ1-1; possibly TRBD1 for D (6 bases). Trimming took 0 bases from V and 7 from J, leaving 15 bases between them. Germline values: CDR1 LNHNV, CDR2 YYDKDF (reference sequence). The CDR3 covers 15 residues. CDR3 sequence (DNA): TGTGCCACCAGCAGAGATCAGGGGTTGCTGGGTGAAGCTTTCTTT. Its translation: CATSRDQGLLGEAFF. The variable domain in full, with the rest retrieved from reference TRBV15 and TRBJ1-1, is DAMVIQNPRYQVTQFGKPVTLSCSQTLNHNVMYWYQQKSSQAPKLLFHYYDKDFNNEADTPDNFQSRRPNTSFCFLDIRSPGLGDTAMYLCATSRDQGLLGEAFFGQGTRLTVV.

The chain's CDR3 is CASSMGGSSGSPFF. The CDR3 DNA sequence: TGTGCCAGTAGTATGGGGGGCAGTAGCGGGAGTCCGTTCTTC. The chain links TRBV19 to TRBJ2-1; the match to TRBD2 covers 9 bases. Germline V CDR1 and CDR2: LNHDA, SQIVND (reference sequence). The CDR3 is 14 amino acids. V trimming: 3 bases; J trimming: 15 bases; junction bases outside the gene matches: 12.

In its sample, this clone was seen a few times. The chain recombines TRBV6-2 or TRBV6-3 with TRBJ1-3; the D is unclear. The V gene's germline CDR1 is MNHEY and CDR2 SVGEGT. V lost 0 bases and J lost 0, with 3 bases in between. The CDR3 extends over 14 amino acids. The CDR3 is CASSYSYSGNTIYF. CDR3 in DNA: TGTGCCAGCAGTTACTCCTACTCTGGAAACACCATATATTTT.

The V gene is TRBV7-8, the J gene TRBJ2-7; no clear D gene. Germline V CDR1 and CDR2: SGHVS, FQNEAQ. Trimming pared 3 bases from V and 3 bases from J, leaving 9 bases between. The CDR3 spans 13 residues. For the CDR3, the DNA is TGTGCCAGCAGCTTGGGCAGCCTCTACGAGCAGTACTTC. Protein: CASSLGSLYEQYF.

The CDR3 coding sequence is TGTGCCAGCACAACTAGCGGGGGGGATTTTGAGCAGTTCTTC. Protein product: CASTTSGGDFEQFF. The chain couples TRBV6-5 to TRBJ2-1; 13 bases are a match to TRBD2. V dropped 7 bases and J dropped 9; count of bases not matched to a gene: 6. Germline lookup yields CDR1 MNHEY and CDR2 SVGAGI. There are 14 residues in the CDR3.

The V and J genes are TRBV30 and TRBJ2-7; the match to TRBD1 covers 8 bases. The germline V gene encodes CDR1 GTSNPN and CDR2 SVGIG (reference sequence). The trim removed 7 bases at V and 6 bases at J, leaving 8 bases unmatched. The CDR3 loop spans 12 amino acids. The CDR3: CALDRVHTEQYF. As DNA, the CDR3 is TGTGCCTTGGACAGGGTGCACACCGAGCAGTACTTC.

This clone was picked up one time. This rearrangement joins TRBV5-1 to TRBJ2-7; 12 positions agree with TRBD2. The length of the CDR3 is 15 residues. Germline V gene sequence: CDR1 SGHRS, CDR2 YFSETQ. The junction had 7 bases not matched to a gene; V was cut back by 3 bases and J by 6 bases. The CDR3 protein is CASSWGTSGSPEQYF. In nucleotides, the CDR3 is TGCGCCAGCAGCTGGGGGACTAGCGGGTCGCCCGAGCAGTACTTC.

The V call is TRBV10-3, the J call TRBJ2-3; possible D gene TRBD1, 6 bases. The V end was cut by 7 bases, the J end by 0 bases, with 14 bases between. CDR3 length equals 15 residues. Germline V gene lookup returns CDR1 ENHRY and CDR2 SYGVKD. The CDR3 region is CAITQTGSSTDTQYF. The CDR3 bases are TGTGCCATCACTCAGACAGGCTCTAGCACAGATACGCAGTATTTT.

V gene TRBV5-1 combines with J gene TRBJ1-4, with D uncertain. CDR3 length: 16 amino acids. The V gene's germline CDR1 is SGHRS and CDR2 YFSETQ. V was cut by 0 bases and J by 8 bases, with 17 bases left in between. DNA of the CDR3: TGCGCCAGCAGCTTGGGTATGAGGGATAGAGTGGAAAAACTGTTTTTT. Amino acid sequence: CASSLGMRDRVEKLFF.

This clone occurred a few times. The gene calls are TRBV5-1 and TRBJ2-2; the D is unclear. Per germline, CDR1 SGHRS and CDR2 YFSETQ. Trimming left V 1 base short and J 0 bases short, with 7 bases between. There are 15 residues in the CDR3. The DNA for the CDR3 is TGCGCCAGCAGCTTGCCTAAGACGAACACCGGGGAGCTGTTTTTT. Translation gives CASSLPKTNTGELFF.

The rearrangement uses TRBV7-9 and TRBJ2-5; D is unresolved. CDR1 and CDR2 (germline): SEHNR, FQNEAQ (reference sequence). CDR3 length: 13 residues. V was shortened by 5 bases and J by 0 bases, with 7 bases between the two germline ends. The DNA of the CDR3 is TGTGCCAGCAGCCCCGGGTACCAAGAGACCCAGTACTTC. Its translation: CASSPGYQETQYF.

This clone was detected once. The chain carries TRBV6-4 and TRBJ1-4; D possibly corresponds to TRBD1 (5 bases). Trimming took off 6 bases at V and 8 bases at J, with 16 bases between the two ends. The CDR3 is made up of 14 amino acids. Germline V gives CDR1 MRHNA, CDR2 SNTAGT. Here the CDR3 DNA reads TGTGCCAGCAGCCCGCGGGGGGGAGAGGAAAAACTGTTTTTT. This codes for CASSPRGGEEKLFF.

This chain uses TRBV15 with TRBJ2-1; weak D call: TRBD1 (6 bases). The CDR3 is 16 residues long. Germline V CDR1 and CDR2: LNHNV, YYDKDF (reference sequence). Trimming shortened V by 4 bases and J by 0 bases, and 13 bases separated the two germline ends. CDR3 DNA sequence: TGTGCCACCAGCAAGCGCACAGGGCACTCCTACAATGAGCAGTTCTTC. Residues: CATSKRTGHSYNEQFF. Full variable domain (missing parts from reference TRBV15 and TRBJ2-1): DAMVIQNPRYQVTQFGKPVTLSCSQTLNHNVMYWYQQKSSQAPKLLFHYYDKDFNNEADTPDNFQSRRPNTSFCFLDIRSPGLGDTAMYLCATSKRTGHSYNEQFFGPGTRLTVL.

This chain links TRBV5-1 with TRBJ2-3, with 12 bases aligning to TRBD1. This CDR3 region has 16 residues. CDR1 SGHRS and CDR2 YFSETQ come from the germline V gene. V shed 4 bases, J shed 0 bases, and the junction held 3 bases outside the gene matches. The CDR3 is CASSVGQGASTDTQYF. CDR3 nucleotides: TGCGCCAGCAGCGTGGGACAGGGGGCTAGCACAGATACGCAGTATTTT.

J is TRBJ2-1 and V is TRBV27; weak D call: TRBD2 (5 bases). The CDR3 spans 15 residues. Germline V gene lookup returns CDR1 MNHEY and CDR2 SMNVEV (reference sequence). The germline V and J ends were trimmed by 5 bases and 3 bases, with 14 bases remaining between them. CDR3 region: CASSPGGRHYNEQFF. For the CDR3, the DNA is TGTGCCAGCAGTCCCGGAGGACGGCACTACAATGAGCAGTTCTTC.

The chain has TRBV10-3 and TRBJ1-5, with TRBD1 as a possible D gene (5 bases). V dropped 0 bases and J dropped 10 bases, with 7 bases sitting between them. This CDR3 spans 12 amino acids. Germline V lookup: CDR1 ENHRY, CDR2 SYGVKD. The DNA of the CDR3 is TGTGCCATCAGTGAGTCCAGGGTTCCCCAGCATTTT. Protein: CAISESRVPQHF.

Turning to this clone: This CDR3 is also generated by other DNA sequences in the sample. The V and J genes are TRBV5-1 and TRBJ2-7, with no clear D. This CDR3 comprises 14 residues. CDR1 and CDR2 (germline): SGHRS, YFSETQ. V shed 2 bases and J shed 4 bases, with 13 bases lying between them. In nucleotides, the CDR3 is TGCGCCAGCAGCTTAGCCGGGTCATCGTACGAGCAGTACTTC. Protein sequence: CASSLAGSSYEQYF.

The gene calls are TRBV2 and TRBJ2-1; tentative D call: TRBD2 (6 bases). Germline CDR1 and CDR2: SNHLY and FYNNEI. CDR3 length: 15 amino acids. V was pared by 6 bases and J by 3 bases, with 15 bases between. The CDR3 spells CASRISLADYNEQFF. DNA of the CDR3: TGTGCCAGCAGAATTTCACTAGCTGACTACAATGAGCAGTTCTTC.

The chain has TRBV30 and TRBJ1-2; TRBD1 is a possible D gene (6 bases). The V gene's germline CDR1 is GTSNPN and CDR2 SVGIG (reference sequence). Trimming left V 0 bases short and J 9 bases short, with 14 bases between. This CDR3 has 13 residues. The CDR3 loop reads CAWSVSLRGSYTF. The DNA for the CDR3 is TGTGCCTGGAGTGTAAGCCTCAGGGGTAGCTACACCTTC. Supplemented by reference TRBV30 and TRBJ1-2, the full variable domain reads SQTIHQWPATLVQPVGSPLSLECTVEGTSNPNLYWYRQAAGRGLQLLFYSVGIGQISSEVPQNLSASRPQDRQFILSSKKLLLSDSGFYLCAWSVSLRGSYTFGSGTRLTVV.